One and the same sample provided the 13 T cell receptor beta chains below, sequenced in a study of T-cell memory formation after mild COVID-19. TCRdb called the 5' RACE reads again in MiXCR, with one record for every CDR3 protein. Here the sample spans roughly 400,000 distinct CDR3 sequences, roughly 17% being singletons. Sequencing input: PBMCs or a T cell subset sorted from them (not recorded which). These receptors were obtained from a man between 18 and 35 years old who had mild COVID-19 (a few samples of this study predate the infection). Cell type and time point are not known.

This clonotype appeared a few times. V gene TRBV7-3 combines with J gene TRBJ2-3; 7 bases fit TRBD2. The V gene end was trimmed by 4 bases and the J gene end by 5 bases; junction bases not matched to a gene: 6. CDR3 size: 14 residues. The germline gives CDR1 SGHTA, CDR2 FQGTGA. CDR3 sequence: CASSSAWGGDTQYF. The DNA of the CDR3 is TGTGCCAGCAGCTCCGCTTGGGGGGGAGATACGCAGTATTTT.

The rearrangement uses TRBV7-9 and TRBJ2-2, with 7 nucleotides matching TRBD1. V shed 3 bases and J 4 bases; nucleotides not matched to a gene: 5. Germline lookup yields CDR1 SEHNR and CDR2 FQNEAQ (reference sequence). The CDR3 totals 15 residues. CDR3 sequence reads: CASSLGTAATGELFF. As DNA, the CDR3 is TGTGCCAGCAGCTTGGGGACAGCCGCCACCGGGGAGCTGTTTTTT.

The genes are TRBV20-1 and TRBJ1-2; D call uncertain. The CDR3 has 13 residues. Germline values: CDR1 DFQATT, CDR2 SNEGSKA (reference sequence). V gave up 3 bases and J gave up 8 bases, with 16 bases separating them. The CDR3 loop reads CSASPRWGGGYTF. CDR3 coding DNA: TGCAGTGCTAGTCCACGGTGGGGAGGAGGCTACACCTTC.

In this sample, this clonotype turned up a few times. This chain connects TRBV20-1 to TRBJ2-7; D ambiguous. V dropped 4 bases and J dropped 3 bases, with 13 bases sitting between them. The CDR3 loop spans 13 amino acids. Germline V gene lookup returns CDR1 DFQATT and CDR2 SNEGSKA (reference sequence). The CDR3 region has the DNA TGCAGTGCTACCCCCCCCGGGTTCTACGAGCAGTACGTC. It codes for CSATPPGFYEQYV.

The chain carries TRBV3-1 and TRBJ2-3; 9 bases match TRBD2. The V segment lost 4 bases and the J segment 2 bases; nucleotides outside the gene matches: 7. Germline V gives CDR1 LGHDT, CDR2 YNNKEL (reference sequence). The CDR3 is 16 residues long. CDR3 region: CASSRGSGGTTDTQYF. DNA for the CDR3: TGTGCCAGCAGCCGAGGCAGCGGGGGGACCACAGATACGCAGTATTTT.

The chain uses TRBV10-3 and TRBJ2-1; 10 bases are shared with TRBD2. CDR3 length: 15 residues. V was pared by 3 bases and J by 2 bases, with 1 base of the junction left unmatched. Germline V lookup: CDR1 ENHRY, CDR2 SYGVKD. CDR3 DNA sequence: TGTGCCATCAGTGAAAGCGGGGGGGCCTACAATGAGCAGTTCTTC. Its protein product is CAISESGGAYNEQFF.

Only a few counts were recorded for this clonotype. The CDR3 bases are TGCGCCAGCAGCACGGAGACTAGCGGGGGGTACAATGAGCAGTTCTTC. Translated, it gives CASSTETSGGYNEQFF. The rearrangement joins TRBV5-1 to TRBJ2-1, with 13 positions matching TRBD2. CDR3 length: 16 amino acids. Germline trimming cut 4 bases from V and 4 bases from J; bases unmatched to any gene: 5. The V gene's germline CDR1 is SGHRS and CDR2 YFSETQ. Filled out from reference TRBV5-1 and TRBJ2-1, the complete variable domain reads KAGVTQTPRYLIKTRGQQVTLSCSPISGHRSVSWYQQTPGQGLQFLFEYFSETQRNKGNFPGRFSGRQFSNSRSEMNVSTLELGDSALYLCASSTETSGGYNEQFFGPGTRLTVL.

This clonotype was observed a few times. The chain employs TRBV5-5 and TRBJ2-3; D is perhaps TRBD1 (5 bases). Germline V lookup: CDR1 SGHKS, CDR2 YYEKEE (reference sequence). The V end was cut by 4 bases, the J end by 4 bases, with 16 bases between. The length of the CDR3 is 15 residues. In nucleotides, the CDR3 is TGTGCCAGCAGCGGCACAGGAGTTAATCCAGATACGCAGTATTTT. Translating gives CASSGTGVNPDTQYF. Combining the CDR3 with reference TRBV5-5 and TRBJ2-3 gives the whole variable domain DAGVTQSPTHLIKTRGQQVTLRCSPISGHKSVSWYQQVLGQGPQFIFQYYEKEERGRGNFPDRFSARQFPNYSSELNVNALLLGDSALYLCASSGTGVNPDTQYFGPGTRLTVL.

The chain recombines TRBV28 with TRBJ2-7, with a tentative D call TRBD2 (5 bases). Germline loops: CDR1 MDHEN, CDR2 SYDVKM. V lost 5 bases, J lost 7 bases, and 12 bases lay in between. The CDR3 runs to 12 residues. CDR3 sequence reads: CASSVSSGEQYV. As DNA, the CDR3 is TGTGCCAGCAGTGTGTCCTCGGGAGAGCAGTACGTC.

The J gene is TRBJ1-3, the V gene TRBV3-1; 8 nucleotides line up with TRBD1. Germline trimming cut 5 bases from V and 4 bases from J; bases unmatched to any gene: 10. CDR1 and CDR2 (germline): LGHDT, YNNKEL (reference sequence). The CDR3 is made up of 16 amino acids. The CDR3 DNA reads TGTGCCAGCAGCTTGGACAGGGCCCTCCGAGGAAACACCATATATTTT. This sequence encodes CASSLDRALRGNTIYF.

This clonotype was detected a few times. As DNA, the CDR3 is TGTGCCAGTACGTCCGGTTTGCTAGCGGGCAACCAAGAGACCCAGTACTTC. Its protein is CASTSGLLAGNQETQYF. The chain employs TRBV12-3 or TRBV12-4 and TRBJ2-5; 8 bases agree with TRBD2. This CDR3 is built from 17 residues. Trimming at V came to 9 bases and at J to 0 bases, leaving 15 bases not matched to a gene.

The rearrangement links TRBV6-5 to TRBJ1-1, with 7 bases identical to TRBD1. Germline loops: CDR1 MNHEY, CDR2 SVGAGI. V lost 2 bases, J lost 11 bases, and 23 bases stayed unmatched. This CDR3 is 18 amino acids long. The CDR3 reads CASSYNTGALLSDAGAFF. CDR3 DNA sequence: TGTGCCAGCAGTTACAACACAGGGGCTCTTTTATCGGATGCTGGGGCTTTCTTT.

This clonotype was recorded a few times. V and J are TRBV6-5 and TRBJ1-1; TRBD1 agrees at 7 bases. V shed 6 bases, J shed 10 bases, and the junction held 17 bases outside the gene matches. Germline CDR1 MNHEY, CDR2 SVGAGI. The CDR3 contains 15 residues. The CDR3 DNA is TGTGCCAGCAGCCCCCCCCGGAACAGGGGTTCTTCAGCTTTCTTT. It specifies CASSPPRNRGSSAFF.